Reported below is one T cell receptor (beta chain). This CDR3 is built from 15 residues. Per germline, CDR1 SEHNR and CDR2 FQNEAQ (reference sequence). Trimming removed 5 bases at V and 4 bases at J, with 17 bases between. The data were obtained in a study of blood T cell repertoires in COVID-19. On the study more broadly: The origin of the acute and convalescent COVID-19 samples was the United States, Italy and Spain. Sources were T cells, B-cell-depleted T cells, or PBMCs; the material itself was cDNA or gDNA.

This table comes from immunoSEQ multiplex PCR, and its TCRdb copy is limited to in-frame clones, with some not included. The sample lists 70,000 to 95,000 clones, roughly 89% seen once, with 5% to 5.5% in the top ten. The sample was peripheral blood. The chain couples TRBV7-9 to TRBJ1-1; D is possibly TRBD1 (6 bases). The clonotype comes from a woman of 80 years or more with active COVID-19. The CDR3 region is CASSPRQVGITEAFF. The DNA of the CDR3 is TGTGCCAGCAGCCCCCGACAGGTTGGAATCACTGAAGCTTTCTTT.